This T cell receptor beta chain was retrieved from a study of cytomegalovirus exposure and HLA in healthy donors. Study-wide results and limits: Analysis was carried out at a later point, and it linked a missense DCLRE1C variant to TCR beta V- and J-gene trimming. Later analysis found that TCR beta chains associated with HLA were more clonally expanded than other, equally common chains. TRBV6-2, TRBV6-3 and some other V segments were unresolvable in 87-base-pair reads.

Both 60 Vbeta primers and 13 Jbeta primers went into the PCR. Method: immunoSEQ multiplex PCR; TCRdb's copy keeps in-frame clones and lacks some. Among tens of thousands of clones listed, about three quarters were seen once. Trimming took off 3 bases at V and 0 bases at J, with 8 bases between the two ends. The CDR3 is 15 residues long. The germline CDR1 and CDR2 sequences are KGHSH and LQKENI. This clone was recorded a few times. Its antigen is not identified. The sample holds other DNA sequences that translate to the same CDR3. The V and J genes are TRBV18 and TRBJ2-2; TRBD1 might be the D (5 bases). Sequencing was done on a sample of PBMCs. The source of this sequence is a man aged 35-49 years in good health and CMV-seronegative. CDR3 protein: CASSPAGSNTGELFF. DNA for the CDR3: TGTGCCAGCTCACCGGCAGGGTCGAACACCGGGGAGCTGTTTTTT.